The sample holds a few counts of the clone carrying this T cell receptor beta chain. Germline-derived CDR1 and CDR2 are MNHNS and SASEGT. Trimming took off 8 bases at V and 4 bases at J, with 14 bases between the two ends. The CDR3 covers 13 residues. TCRdb passed the RT-PCR reads through MiXCR, listing each CDR3 protein once. The sample includes about 680,000 distinct CDR3 sequences, 11% to 15% seen only once; the top ten take roughly 3.9%. The clonotype originates from a female donor in good health, serving as a healthy control. The V and J genes are TRBV6-1 and TRBJ1-2; possible D gene TRBD1, 6 bases. Sample: memory CD4+ T cells from blood. The CDR3 sequence: CASAGQNLYGYTF. The CDR3 DNA follows: TGTGCCAGCGCCGGACAGAACCTCTATGGCTACACCTTC.